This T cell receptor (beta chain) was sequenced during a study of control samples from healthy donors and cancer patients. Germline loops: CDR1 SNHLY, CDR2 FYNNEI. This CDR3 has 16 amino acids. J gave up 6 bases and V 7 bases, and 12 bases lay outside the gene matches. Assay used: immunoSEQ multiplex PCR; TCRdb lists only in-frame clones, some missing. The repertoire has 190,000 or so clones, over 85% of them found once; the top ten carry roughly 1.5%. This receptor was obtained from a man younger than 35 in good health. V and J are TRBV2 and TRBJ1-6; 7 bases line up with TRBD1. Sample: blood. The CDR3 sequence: CASTETGASTNSPLHF. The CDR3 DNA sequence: TGTGCCAGCACAGAAACAGGGGCATCTACTAATTCACCCCTCCACTTT.